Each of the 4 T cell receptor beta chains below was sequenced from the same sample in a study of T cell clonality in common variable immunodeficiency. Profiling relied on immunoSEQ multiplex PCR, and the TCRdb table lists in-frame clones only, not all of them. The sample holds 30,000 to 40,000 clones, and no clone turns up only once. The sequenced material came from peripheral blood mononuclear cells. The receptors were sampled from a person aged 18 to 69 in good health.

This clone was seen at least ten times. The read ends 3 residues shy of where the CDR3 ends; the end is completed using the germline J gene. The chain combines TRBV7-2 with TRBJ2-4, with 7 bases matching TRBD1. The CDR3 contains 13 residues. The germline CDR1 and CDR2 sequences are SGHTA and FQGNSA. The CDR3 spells CASSIDRVGVQYF. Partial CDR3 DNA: TGTGCCAGCAGCATTGACAGGGTGGGAGTT.

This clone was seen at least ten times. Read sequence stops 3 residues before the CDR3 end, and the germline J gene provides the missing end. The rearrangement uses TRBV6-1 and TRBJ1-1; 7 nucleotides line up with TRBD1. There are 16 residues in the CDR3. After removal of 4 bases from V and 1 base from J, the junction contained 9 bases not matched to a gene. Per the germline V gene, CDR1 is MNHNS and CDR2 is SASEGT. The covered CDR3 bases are TGTGCCAGCAGTGCGGTTTGGACAGGCACGAACACTGAA. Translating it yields CASSAVWTGTNTE. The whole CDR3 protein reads CASSAVWTGTNTEAFF.

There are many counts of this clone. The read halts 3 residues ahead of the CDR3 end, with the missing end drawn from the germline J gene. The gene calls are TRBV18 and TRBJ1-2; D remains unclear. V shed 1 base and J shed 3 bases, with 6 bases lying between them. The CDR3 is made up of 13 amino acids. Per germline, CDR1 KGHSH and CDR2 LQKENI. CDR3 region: CASSPQGDYGYTF. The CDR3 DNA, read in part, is TGTGCCAGCTCACCACAGGGTGACTATGGC.

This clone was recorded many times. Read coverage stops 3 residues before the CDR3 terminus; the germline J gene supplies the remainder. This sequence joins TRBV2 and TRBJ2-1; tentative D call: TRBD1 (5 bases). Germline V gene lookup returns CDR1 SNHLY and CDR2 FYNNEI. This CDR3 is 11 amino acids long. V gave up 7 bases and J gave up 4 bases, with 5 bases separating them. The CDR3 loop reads CASTGYNEQFF. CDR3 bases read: TGTGCCAGCACAGGGTACAATGAG.